This TCR beta chain was captured by sequencing in a study of Ad26.COV2.S vaccination and SARS-CoV-2 variants. Study information: Once or twice, 56 days apart, Ad26.COV2.S was delivered intramuscularly.

Losses at the gene ends were 2 bases for V and 7 bases for J; bases not matched to a gene: 9. The CDR3 runs 15 residues. The germline V gene has CDR1 MDHEN and CDR2 SYDVKM. The data were produced by immunoSEQ multiplex PCR, yet TCRdb's version contains in-frame clones alone and is incomplete. The sample lists about 420,000 clones, approximately 87% occurring once. Treatment: some 19 received Ad26.COV2.S at low or high dose, single or two shots; about 5 received placebo; per-sample allocation not given. After the first vaccine or placebo injection, samples were drawn on day 63. The source of this sequence is a person between 18 and 59 years old who received the Ad26.COV2.S COVID-19 vaccine or a placebo. This specimen was peripheral blood, taken in a trial of Ad26.COV2.S vaccine versus placebo. The rearrangement links TRBV28 to TRBJ2-5, with TRBD1 matching over 8 bases. The CDR3 nucleotides are TGTGCCAGCAGTTTAGGCGGCAGGGGGCGCGTGACCCAGTACTTC. Its translation is CASSLGGRGRVTQYF. Drawing the rest from reference TRBV28 and TRBJ2-5, the complete variable domain is DVKVTQSSRYLVKRTGEKVFLECVQDMDHENMFWYRQDPGLGLRLIYFSYDVKMKEKGDIPEGYSVSREKKERFSLILESASTNQTSMYLCASSLGGRGRVTQYFGPGTRLLVL.